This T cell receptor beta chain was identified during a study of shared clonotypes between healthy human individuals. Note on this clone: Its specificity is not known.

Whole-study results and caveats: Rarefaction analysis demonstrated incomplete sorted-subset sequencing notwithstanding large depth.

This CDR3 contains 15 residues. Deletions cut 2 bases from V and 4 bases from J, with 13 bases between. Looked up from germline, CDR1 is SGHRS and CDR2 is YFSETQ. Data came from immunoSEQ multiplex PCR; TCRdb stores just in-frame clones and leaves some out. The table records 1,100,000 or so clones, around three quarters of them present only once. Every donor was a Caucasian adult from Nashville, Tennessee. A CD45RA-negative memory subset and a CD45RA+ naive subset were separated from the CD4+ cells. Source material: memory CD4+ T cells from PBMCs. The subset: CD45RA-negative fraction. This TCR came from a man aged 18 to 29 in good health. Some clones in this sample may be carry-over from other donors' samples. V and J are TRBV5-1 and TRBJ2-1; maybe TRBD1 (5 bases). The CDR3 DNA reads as TGCGCCAGCAGCTTCGACAGCACGCCATACAATGAGCAGTTCTTC. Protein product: CASSFDSTPYNEQFF.